One and the same sample provided the 5 T cell receptor beta chains below, sequenced in a study of identical twins. TCRdb ran MiXCR on the 5' RACE reads and lists one entry per CDR3 protein. The table records more than 600,000 distinct CDR3 sequences, approximately 18% of them present only once. A further study also used this sample, focusing on T cells expressing NK-cell markers.

The sequencing input was PBMCs. The receptors were gathered from a young woman in good health.

V is TRBV20-1 and J is TRBJ2-3; D ambiguous. V was clipped by 3 bases and J by 2 bases, with 9 bases between them. The CDR3 is 13 amino acids. Germline V gives CDR1 DFQATT, CDR2 SNEGSKA (reference sequence). The CDR3: CSASTLNTDTQYF. The CDR3 DNA is TGCAGTGCTAGCACGCTCAACACAGATACGCAGTATTTT.

This clonotype was seen repeatedly, ten times or more. The chain is built from TRBV6-1 and TRBJ1-6; 7 nucleotides line up with TRBD1. V was clipped by 5 bases and J by 10 bases; unmatched bases: 11. CDR1 and CDR2 (germline): MNHNS, SASEGT. This CDR3 contains 15 residues. CDR3 in amino acids: CASSPATGVHSPLHF. CDR3 DNA sequence: TGTGCCAGCAGTCCCGCCACAGGGGTTCACTCACCCCTCCACTTT.

V and J are TRBV5-6 and TRBJ2-1; D remains unclear. The V gene's germline CDR1 is SGHDT and CDR2 YYEEEE. V lost 2 bases and J lost 7, with 10 bases in between. The CDR3 has 13 amino acids. The CDR3 reads CASSLPAENEQFF. The CDR3 DNA follows: TGTGCCAGCAGCTTACCGGCTGAGAATGAGCAGTTCTTC. Full variable domain (rest looked up from reference TRBV5-6 and TRBJ2-1): DAGVTQSPTHLIKTRGQQVTLRCSPKSGHDTVSWYQQALGQGPQFIFQYYEEEERQRGNFPDRFSGHQFPNYSSELNVNALLLGDSALYLCASSLPAENEQFFGPGTRLTVL.

On this clonotype itself: Relative to the germline gene, one junction end is altered; a read error may explain this. The chain links TRBV2 to TRBJ2-3, with TRBD2 identical over 9 bases. Germline CDR1 and CDR2: SNHLY and FYNNEI. This CDR3 comprises 18 residues. The DNA of the CDR3 is TGTGCCTGCAGCTACCCCTCGGGCGGGGGGGCCTCGGCAGATACGCAGTATTTT. It codes for CACSYPSGGGASADTQYF.

This clonotype was seen only a few times. The rearrangement uses TRBV7-2 and TRBJ2-1, with 8 bases that match TRBD2. With V trimmed by 1 base and J by 4 bases, 6 bases remained unmatched. Germline loops: CDR1 SGHTA, CDR2 FQGNSA. The CDR3 consists of 16 residues. The CDR3 sequence is CASSLGWTSRYNEQFF. CDR3 coding DNA: TGTGCCAGCAGCTTAGGATGGACTAGCAGGTACAATGAGCAGTTCTTC.